These 17 T cell receptor beta chains were all obtained from the same sample, sequenced in a study of blood T cell repertoires in COVID-19. Some clones are missing from TCRdb's copy, which holds only in-frame ones; the method was immunoSEQ multiplex PCR. This sample yields around 300,000 clones, of which roughly 90% are seen a single time; about 1.7% belongs to the top ten. Input material: PBMCs or T cells enriched from blood (not recorded which). The receptors here all came from a woman in her late teens or twenties with acute COVID-19.

The chain combines TRBV5-1 with TRBJ2-2; maybe TRBD2 (6 bases). CDR1 and CDR2 from the germline V gene are SGHRS and YFSETQ. The CDR3 extends over 17 amino acids. The V end lost 6 bases, the J end lost 4 bases, and 22 bases lay between the germline ends. In nucleotides, the CDR3 is TGCGCCAGCAATGTCGCGTCGTCTAGCGCGGGCACCGGGGAGCTGTTTTTT. Amino acids: CASNVASSSAGTGELFF. Drawing the rest from reference TRBV5-1 and TRBJ2-2, the complete variable domain is KAGVTQTPRYLIKTRGQQVTLSCSPISGHRSVSWYQQTPGQGLQFLFEYFSETQRNKGNFPGRFSGRQFSNSRSEMNVSTLELGDSALYLCASNVASSSAGTGELFFGEGSRLTVL.

The rearrangement links TRBV18 to TRBJ2-4; D is perhaps TRBD1 (5 bases). V was pared by 0 bases and J by 2 bases, with 14 bases between. Germline assignment: CDR1 KGHSH and CDR2 LQKENI. The CDR3 has 17 residues. This CDR3 reads CASSPPSQGETKNIQYF. CDR3 sequence (DNA): TGTGCCAGCTCACCACCGTCCCAGGGCGAAACCAAAAACATTCAGTACTTC.

The rearrangement links TRBV7-9 to TRBJ2-7; the D gene is possibly TRBD2 (6 bases). This CDR3 spans 15 amino acids. The ends were cut back, 5 bases at V and 6 bases at J, with 20 bases in the middle. Germline V gives CDR1 SEHNR, CDR2 FQNEAQ (reference sequence). Here the CDR3 reads CASSPRDSSLGEQYF. For the CDR3, the DNA is TGTGCCAGCAGCCCCCGGGACTCTAGCTTAGGCGAGCAGTACTTC. The full variable domain, in which reference TRBV7-9 and TRBJ2-7 provide the parts outside the CDR3, is DTGVSQNPRHKITKRGQNVTFRCDPISEHNRLYWYRQTLGQGPEFLTYFQNEAQLEKSRLLSDRFSAERPKGSFSTLEIQRTEQGDSAMYLCASSPRDSSLGEQYFGPGTRLTVT.

The genes are TRBV2 and TRBJ2-3; tentative D call: TRBD1 (6 bases). Germline CDR1 is SNHLY and CDR2 is FYNNEI. CDR3 length equals 16 residues. Trimming shortened V by 8 bases and J by 2 bases, and 20 bases separated the two germline ends. The CDR3 sequence: CASSTGTNTFTDTQYF. CDR3 DNA: TGTGCCAGCTCGACAGGAACCAACACGTTCACAGATACGCAGTATTTT. Full variable domain (rest looked up from reference TRBV2 and TRBJ2-3): EPEVTQTPSHQVTQMGQEVILRCVPISNHLYFYWYRQILGQKVEFLVSFYNNEISEKSEIFDDQFSVERPDGSNFTLKIRSTKLEDSAMYFCASSTGTNTFTDTQYFGPGTRLTVL.

The chain couples TRBV28 to TRBJ1-1; D is uncertain. V was trimmed by 2 bases and J by 3 bases, leaving 13 bases between them. The CDR3 spans 15 residues. From germline, CDR1 is MDHEN and CDR2 SYDVKM. The CDR3 is CASSLRGFMDTEAFF. The CDR3 nucleotides are TGTGCCAGCAGTTTACGGGGTTTTATGGACACTGAAGCTTTCTTT.

This chain uses TRBV24-1 with TRBJ2-1, with TRBD2 identical over 15 bases. The CDR3 spans 15 residues. Germline trimming cut 5 bases from V and 10 bases from J; bases unmatched to any gene: 5. Germline CDR1 is KGHDR and CDR2 is SFDVKD. The CDR3 sequence: CATSGTSGRAQEQFF. CDR3 bases: TGTGCCACCAGTGGGACTAGCGGGAGGGCCCAAGAGCAGTTCTTC.

The genes are TRBV5-1 and TRBJ2-7, with 8 bases fitting TRBD2. The germline CDR1 and CDR2 sequences are SGHRS and YFSETQ. J was trimmed by 2 bases and V by 0 bases; bases with no gene match: 10. The CDR3 has 17 residues. CDR3 in DNA: TGCGCCAGCAGCTTGGGGTCGGGAGGGCCGCGAACCTACGAGCAGTACTTC. This encodes CASSLGSGGPRTYEQYF.

The J gene is TRBJ1-3, the V gene TRBV19; 8 bases match TRBD1. The germline CDR1 and CDR2 sequences are LNHDA and SQIVND (reference sequence). Germline trimming cut 5 bases from V and 0 bases from J; bases unmatched to any gene: 12. The CDR3 is 18 amino acids. The CDR3 nucleotides read TGTGCCAGTAGTGACCGTCGGACAGGGTTCCTCTCTGGAAACACCATATATTTT. Translated, it gives CASSDRRTGFLSGNTIYF.

This rearrangement joins TRBV19 to TRBJ2-1; D gene unclear. Trimming cost V 4 bases and J 6 bases, with 28 bases left between them. The CDR3 contains 19 residues. Germline assignment: CDR1 LNHDA and CDR2 SQIVND (reference sequence). CDR3 sequence reads: CASSTSGLGSIKKVNEQFF. CDR3 DNA: TGTGCCAGTAGTACCTCGGGTTTGGGTAGCATTAAAAAAGTCAATGAGCAGTTCTTC.

J is TRBJ1-1 and V is TRBV6-5; no clear D gene. The V end lost 8 bases, the J end lost 3 bases, and 16 bases lay between the germline ends. Germline CDR1 reads MNHEY; CDR2 reads SVGAGI. The CDR3 has 14 residues. The CDR3 DNA sequence: TGTGCCAGCCATCTAGAGAAGGCTTACACTGAAGCTTTCTTT. It encodes CASHLEKAYTEAFF.

The chain carries TRBV5-1 and TRBJ1-1; a weak D match, TRBD1 (6 bases). The length of the CDR3 is 14 residues. Germline assignment: CDR1 SGHRS and CDR2 YFSETQ. Trimming left V 2 bases short and J 1 base short, with 9 bases between. In DNA form, the CDR3 reads TGCGCCAGCAGCTTAGTACAGGGGAACACTGAAGCTTTCTTT. Translation: CASSLVQGNTEAFF.

The chain carries TRBV30 and TRBJ2-1; 8 positions match TRBD2. Germline-derived CDR1 and CDR2 are GTSNPN and SVGIG (reference sequence). The V gene end was trimmed by 2 bases and the J gene end by 3 bases; junction bases not matched to a gene: 3. The CDR3 extends over 14 amino acids. Here the CDR3 reads CAWSRTSGYNEQFF. CDR3 sequence (DNA): TGTGCCTGGAGTCGTACTAGCGGCTACAATGAGCAGTTCTTC.

Written as DNA, the CDR3 is TGTGCCAGCAGCCAAGGGACAGGGTCACCGCCCCAGCATTTT. This encodes CASSQGTGSPPQHF. V gene TRBV3-1 (or the pseudogene TRBV3-2) combines with J gene TRBJ1-5; 8 nucleotides align to TRBD1. With 1 base clipped from V and 9 bases from J, the junction kept 5 bases outside the gene matches. The CDR3 extends over 14 amino acids. Germline CDR1 reads LGHDT; CDR2 reads YNNKEL (reference sequence).

This clone was recorded only once. The chain recombines TRBV5-1 with TRBJ2-5; TRBD1 aligns across 9 bases. V dropped 0 bases and J dropped 1; count of bases not matched to a gene: 4. The length of the CDR3 is 16 residues. From germline, CDR1 is SGHRS and CDR2 YFSETQ. This CDR3 is CASSLGTGGGQETQYF. The CDR3 nucleotides are TGCGCCAGCAGCTTGGGTACAGGGGGCGGCCAAGAGACCCAGTACTTC.

The CDR3 protein is CATEEGLAGDNEQFF. The CDR3 DNA is TGTGCCACGGAGGAGGGACTAGCGGGAGACAATGAGCAGTTCTTC. V is TRBV10-3 and J is TRBJ2-1, with 14 positions matching TRBD2. The junction had 7 bases not matched to a gene; V was cut back by 10 bases and J by 5 bases. Germline CDR1 reads ENHRY; CDR2 reads SYGVKD. The CDR3 consists of 15 residues.

The chain has TRBV3-1 (or the pseudogene TRBV3-2) and TRBJ1-2; 9 bases fit TRBD1. The V and J ends lost 0 bases and 4 bases, in that order; junction bases with no gene match: 0. Germline V CDR1 and CDR2: LGHDT, YNNKEL (reference sequence). This CDR3 spans 14 amino acids. This CDR3 is CASSQETGGYGYTF. Here the CDR3 DNA reads TGTGCCAGCAGCCAAGAGACAGGGGGCTATGGCTACACCTTC.

The gene calls are TRBV9 and TRBJ2-1, with TRBD2 identical over 7 bases. The ends lost 3 bases at V and 1 base at J; junction bases unmatched: 4. Germline CDR1 is SGDLS and CDR2 is YYNGEE. CDR3 length: 15 amino acids. The CDR3 sequence is CASSELAGSYNEQFF. CDR3 coding DNA: TGTGCCAGCAGCGAGTTAGCGGGTTCCTACAATGAGCAGTTCTTC.